Shown below are 29 T cell receptor beta chains from a single sample sequenced in a study of blood T cell repertoires in COVID-19. The repertoire was sequenced with immunoSEQ multiplex PCR; TCRdb's copy has only in-frame clones and lacks some. The top ten clones hold roughly 4% of a sample with about 73,000 clones, 70% to 85% of them seen once. Sequencing was carried out using peripheral blood. The receptor set was obtained from an older woman with acute or convalescent COVID-19.

The chain couples TRBV5-1 to TRBJ2-3, with D tentatively TRBD2 (6 bases). Trimming removed 5 bases from V and 5 bases from J, with 18 bases in between. CDR1 is SGHRS, CDR2 YFSETQ, per germline. The CDR3 runs 15 residues. In DNA, the CDR3 is TGCGCCAGCAGTTTGAACGGGGGAGTGGGAGATACGCAGTATTTT. Protein sequence: CASSLNGGVGDTQYF.

V is TRBV9 and J is TRBJ2-7; the match to TRBD2 covers 9 bases. V trimming: 3 bases; J trimming: 2 bases; junction bases outside the gene matches: 3. CDR1 and CDR2 from the germline V gene are SGDLS and YYNGEE. This CDR3 has 14 residues. The CDR3 is CASSGRGGAYEQYF. CDR3 bases: TGTGCCAGCAGCGGCCGCGGGGGGGCCTACGAGCAGTACTTC.

Of note for this clone: An end of the junction does not agree with germline; a read error may underlie this. This chain uses TRBV24-1 with TRBJ1-1, with 8 bases lining up with TRBD1. There are 11 residues in the CDR3. Germline values: CDR1 KGHDR, CDR2 SFDVKD. The CDR3 DNA follows: TGTGCCACGGCCAGGGGGCCTGAGGCTTTCTTT. Translation: CATARGPEAFF.

V gene TRBV7-9 combines with J gene TRBJ2-7, with 7 nucleotides matching TRBD1. V dropped 1 base and J dropped 6; count of bases not matched to a gene: 9. CDR1 is SEHNR and CDR2 is FQNEAQ in the germline V gene (reference sequence). The CDR3 sequence is 15 residues long. DNA of the CDR3: TGTGCCAGCAGCTTAGACGGGACAGCCCTCCGCGAGCAGTACTTC. Its protein product is CASSLDGTALREQYF.

This clone has more than one count but fewer than ten. The rearrangement links TRBV18 to TRBJ1-2; TRBD1 might be the D (6 bases). V was trimmed by 1 base and J by 4 bases, leaving 13 bases between them. The CDR3 extends over 15 amino acids. Germline CDR1 is KGHSH and CDR2 is LQKENI. The CDR3 is CASSPRAGEGYGYTF. For the CDR3, the DNA is TGTGCCAGCTCACCACGGGCAGGGGAAGGCTATGGCTACACCTTC.

The rearrangement uses TRBV2 and TRBJ2-3; TRBD2 is a possible D gene (5 bases). The CDR3 loop spans 14 amino acids. The V end was cut by 9 bases, the J end by 0 bases, with 13 bases between. Germline lookup yields CDR1 SNHLY and CDR2 FYNNEI. Here the CDR3 DNA reads TGTGCCAGTACTAGATTTAGTAGCACAGATACGCAGTATTTT. Translating gives CASTRFSSTDTQYF.

The genes are TRBV6-5 and TRBJ1-5, with D perhaps TRBD1 (5 bases). The CDR3 is 15 residues long. Germline assignment: CDR1 MNHEY and CDR2 SVGAGI. V was cut by 6 bases and J by 3 bases, with 15 bases left in between. CDR3 sequence: CASRAITGINQPQHF. In DNA, the CDR3 is TGTGCCAGCAGGGCAATAACAGGAATCAATCAGCCCCAGCATTTT.

The chain carries TRBV19 and TRBJ1-4, with D possibly being TRBD1 (6 bases). Germline-derived CDR1 and CDR2 are LNHDA and SQIVND (reference sequence). The CDR3 consists of 14 residues. V lost 5 bases and J lost 3, with 10 bases in between. The CDR3 nucleotides read TGTGCCAGTAGTTTGCAGGGGTCTAATGAAAAACTGTTTTTT. This codes for CASSLQGSNEKLFF.

This chain joins TRBV24-1 and TRBJ1-1, with D unclear. This CDR3 contains 13 residues. Germline CDR1 is KGHDR and CDR2 is SFDVKD. V lost 9 bases to trimming and J lost 0 bases, with 10 bases between them. CDR3 nucleotides: TGTGCCACCCGGCGGGAGGTGAACACTGAAGCTTTCTTT. Encoded protein: CATRREVNTEAFF.

V usage is TRBV9 and J usage is TRBJ2-4, with TRBD1 as a possible D gene (5 bases). Between the trimmed V and J ends, which lost 0 bases and 5 bases, there was a span of 18 bases. The CDR3 loop spans 17 amino acids. Germline V CDR1 and CDR2: SGDLS, YYNGEE. CDR3 residues: CASSVGRIAGSENIQYF. Here the CDR3 DNA reads TGTGCCAGCAGCGTAGGTCGCATCGCAGGGTCGGAAAACATTCAGTACTTC.

CDR3 DNA: TGTGCCAGCAGCTTTTCTGGGCCCGGGGAGCTGTTTTTT. Its translation is CASSFSGPGELFF. The chain couples TRBV11-3 to TRBJ2-2; unclear D gene. V was cut by 3 bases and J by 6 bases, with 8 bases left in between. Germline loops: CDR1 SGHNT, CDR2 YENEEA. The CDR3 sequence is 13 residues long.

The chain recombines TRBV10-3 with TRBJ2-1; 11 bases agree with TRBD2. The CDR3 is 16 amino acids. J was trimmed by 4 bases and V by 6 bases; bases with no gene match: 8. CDR1 ENHRY and CDR2 SYGVKD come from the germline V gene. CDR3 DNA: TGTGCCATCAGGGCCGGGACTAGCGGACCATACAATGAGCAGTTCTTC. Translated: CAIRAGTSGPYNEQFF.

The chain is built from TRBV4-1 and TRBJ2-1; 12 bases match TRBD2. Trimming at V came to 3 bases and at J to 12 bases, leaving 9 bases not matched to a gene. The CDR3 runs to 15 residues. Germline V CDR1 and CDR2: MGHRA, YSYEKL. CDR3 coding DNA: TGCGCCAGCAGCCACGGACTAGCGGGAAGACGCGGGCAGTTCTTC. Translation: CASSHGLAGRRGQFF.

J is TRBJ2-7 and V is TRBV7-2; 12 bases are shared with TRBD2. This CDR3 contains 18 residues. The J segment lost 6 bases and the V segment lost 3 bases, leaving 15 bases of the junction unmatched. CDR1 is SGHTA and CDR2 is FQGNSA in the germline V gene. CDR3 coding DNA: TGTGCCAGCAGCTTCCAAGGGCTAGCGGGAGGGCCTTCCCGCGAGCAGTACTTC. Translation gives CASSFQGLAGGPSREQYF.

The table lists this clone with a count of one. V is TRBV5-1 and J is TRBJ1-1; a possible D gene is TRBD1 (6 bases). CDR1 SGHRS and CDR2 YFSETQ come from the germline V gene. CDR3 length equals 15 residues. V lost 0 bases to trimming and J lost 1 base, with 10 bases between them. CDR3 bases: TGCGCCAGCAGCTTGGTGGCGGGGGCGAACACTGAAGCTTTCTTT. It is translated as CASSLVAGANTEAFF.

The chain joins TRBV5-1 to TRBJ1-4; a possible D gene is TRBD1 (5 bases). CDR1 and CDR2 from the germline V gene are SGHRS and YFSETQ. V was trimmed by 3 bases and J by 4 bases, leaving 13 bases between them. The CDR3 is 15 residues long. CDR3 amino acids: CASSSGSDHNEKLFF. The CDR3 coding sequence is TGCGCCAGCAGCTCAGGGTCTGACCATAATGAAAAACTGTTTTTT.

The chain links TRBV11-2 to TRBJ1-2, with no clear D. The V gene lost 4 bases and the J gene lost 8 bases, with 17 bases spanning the gap. The CDR3 has 14 residues. Germline V gives CDR1 SGHAT, CDR2 FQNNGV. The chain's CDR3 is CASSWRLAGNGYTF. DNA of the CDR3: TGTGCCAGCAGCTGGAGATTAGCGGGGAACGGCTACACCTTC.

In the case of this clone: Sequence at one end of the junction differs from germline and may be a read error. The CDR3 region is CASSQVNRDRGYF. The CDR3 DNA reads TGCGCCAGCAGCCAAGTTAATCGTGACAGGGGTTACTTC. The rearrangement joins TRBV4-1 to TRBJ1-2; 8 nucleotides match TRBD1. The CDR3 runs to 13 residues. The germline V gene encodes CDR1 MGHRA and CDR2 YSYEKL.

The V call is TRBV28, the J call TRBJ1-5, with TRBD1 as a possible D gene (5 bases). The V gene lost 5 bases and the J gene lost 4 bases, with 15 bases spanning the gap. The germline V gene encodes CDR1 MDHEN and CDR2 SYDVKM. The CDR3 contains 15 residues. CDR3: CASSTPDIRNQPQHF. The CDR3 DNA sequence: TGTGCCAGCAGTACCCCGGACATTCGGAATCAGCCCCAGCATTTT. Using reference TRBV28 and TRBJ1-5 for the parts outside the CDR3, the full variable domain is DVKVTQSSRYLVKRTGEKVFLECVQDMDHENMFWYRQDPGLGLRLIYFSYDVKMKEKGDIPEGYSVSREKKERFSLILESASTNQTSMYLCASSTPDIRNQPQHFGDGTRLSIL.

The chain has TRBV28 and TRBJ1-3; the match to TRBD1 covers 10 bases. The CDR3 runs 15 residues. Trimming removed 7 bases from V and 4 bases from J; junction bases left unmatched: 7. Germline lookup yields CDR1 MDHEN and CDR2 SYDVKM. CDR3 sequence reads: CASTPGQGTGNTIYF. The CDR3, as DNA: TGTGCCAGCACACCGGGACAGGGGACCGGAAACACCATATATTTT.

This chain links TRBV27 with TRBJ2-7; 7 bases map to TRBD2. V trimming: 4 bases; J trimming: 4 bases; junction bases outside the gene matches: 7. The CDR3 runs 14 residues. Germline CDR1 MNHEY, CDR2 SMNVEV (reference sequence). The CDR3 reads CASSSLRESYEQYF. The CDR3 DNA reads TGTGCCAGCAGTTCTTTGCGGGAGTCGTACGAGCAGTACTTC.

CDR3 amino acids: CSVEIPPTDTQYF. In DNA form, the CDR3 reads TGCAGCGTTGAAATCCCCCCGACAGATACGCAGTATTTT. The gene calls are TRBV29-1 and TRBJ2-3, with D unresolved. The CDR3 extends over 13 amino acids. V was trimmed by 2 bases and J by 3 bases, leaving 9 bases between them. CDR1 is SQVTM, CDR2 ANQGSEA, per germline.

The chain has TRBV9 and TRBJ1-1, with 8 bases fitting TRBD1. V lost 3 bases and J lost 6; bases outside the gene matches: 7. The CDR3 contains 14 residues. Germline CDR1 and CDR2: SGDLS and YYNGEE. The CDR3 DNA sequence: TGTGCCAGCAGCGAGACAGGGGCGGGCGCTGAAGCTTTCTTT. Protein product: CASSETGAGAEAFF.

The chain links TRBV12-3 or TRBV12-4 to TRBJ2-3; 7 nucleotides agree with TRBD1. The V gene end was trimmed by 6 bases and the J gene end by 4 bases; junction bases not matched to a gene: 4. The CDR3 runs 13 residues. The CDR3 reads CASRQGGSDTQYF. The CDR3 region has the DNA TGTGCCAGCAGGCAAGGGGGCTCAGATACGCAGTATTTT.

The gene calls are TRBV6-5 and TRBJ2-4, with TRBD1 identical over 9 bases. The CDR3 sequence is 15 residues long. With 5 bases clipped from V and 6 bases from J, the junction kept 8 bases outside the gene matches. Looked up from germline, CDR1 is MNHEY and CDR2 is SVGAGI. CDR3 nucleotides: TGTGCCAGCAGTAGGGACAGGGAAAGGGGAAACATTCAGTACTTC. Protein: CASSRDRERGNIQYF.

The rearrangement links TRBV5-6 to TRBJ1-5, with unresolved D. V lost 4 bases and J 3 bases, leaving 17 bases between the germline ends. There are 16 residues in the CDR3. The germline CDR1 and CDR2 sequences are SGHDT and YYEEEE. The CDR3 loop reads CASSGRGQNLNQPQHF. CDR3 DNA: TGTGCCAGCAGCGGCCGGGGTCAGAACCTCAATCAGCCCCAGCATTTT. Supplemented by reference TRBV5-6 and TRBJ1-5, the full variable domain reads DAGVTQSPTHLIKTRGQQVTLRCSPKSGHDTVSWYQQALGQGPQFIFQYYEEEERQRGNFPDRFSGHQFPNYSSELNVNALLLGDSALYLCASSGRGQNLNQPQHFGDGTRLSIL.

This chain joins TRBV2 and TRBJ1-5; a weak D match, TRBD1 (5 bases). The CDR3 extends over 15 amino acids. V dropped 7 bases and J dropped 6 bases, with 19 bases sitting between them. CDR1 SNHLY and CDR2 FYNNEI come from the germline V gene. CDR3 residues: CASTQGRSPFQPQHF. CDR3 nucleotides: TGTGCCAGCACCCAGGGCAGGTCTCCATTTCAGCCCCAGCATTTT.

The chain is built from TRBV15 and TRBJ1-1; D is uncertain. The CDR3 spans 14 residues. Germline-derived CDR1 and CDR2 are LNHNV and YYDKDF (reference sequence). Trimming shortened V by 0 bases and J by 3 bases, and 8 bases separated the two germline ends. CDR3 bases: TGTGCCACCAGCAGAGATAACTCGGACACTGAAGCTTTCTTT. Translated: CATSRDNSDTEAFF.

Only a few counts were recorded for this clone. V usage is TRBV2 and J usage is TRBJ1-6; TRBD1 matches at 7 bases. CDR3 length: 16 amino acids. The germline CDR1 and CDR2 sequences are SNHLY and FYNNEI. The trim removed 2 bases at V and 14 bases at J, leaving 15 bases unmatched. This CDR3 reads CASSEFGYRGLFTLHF. The CDR3 nucleotides read TGTGCCAGCAGTGAATTTGGATACAGGGGACTTTTCACCCTCCACTTT.